Here is one TCR beta chain with its context. The antigen is unknown. Using immunoSEQ multiplex PCR, the repertoire was profiled, and TCRdb retains in-frame clones only, with some absent. This table holds 350,000 to 450,000 clones, 90% to 95% found once. The record originates from a study of Ad26.COV2.S vaccination and SARS-CoV-2 variants. Study-level points and caveats: Participants given vaccine showed non-spike TCR breadth similar to that of placebo recipients. TCR breadth and depth analyses may have underestimated total T cell responses.

V shed 3 bases, J shed 4 bases, and the junction held 7 bases outside the gene matches. Germline V gene lookup returns CDR1 LNHDA and CDR2 SQIVND (reference sequence). The CDR3 is 18 residues long. The chain combines TRBV19 with TRBJ2-2, with 14 bases that match TRBD2. The source of this sequence is a human donor who had recovered from COVID-19. The sample consisted of peripheral blood, taken after recovery from COVID-19. CDR3 amino acids: CASSIGTSGGFSTGELFF. In DNA form, the CDR3 reads TGTGCCAGTAGTATCGGGACTAGCGGGGGTTTCTCCACCGGGGAGCTGTTTTTT.